One T cell receptor beta chain is described in this entry. The CDR3 has 17 amino acids. Germline assignment: CDR1 LGHNA and CDR2 YNFKEQ. Between the trimmed V and J ends, which lost 1 base and 7 bases, there was a span of 20 bases. The data stem from a study of blood T cell repertoires in COVID-19. Patients from Seattle were sampled longitudinally, starting during active infection. Authors' processing steps: Estimation of nucleated cell counts relied on the amplification of reference gene primers. Sequencing was performed with immunoSEQ multiplex PCR; in TCRdb, only in-frame clones are kept and a portion is missing. V and J calls and clone size follow that table, whereas D and trimming were derived from the DNA. This sample has about half a million clones, with 89% found just once.

This receptor was identified in a man younger than 35 with COVID-19, enrolled during active disease. Input material: peripheral blood. The rearrangement joins TRBV4-2 to TRBJ2-1; no reliable D call. CDR3 in amino acids: CASSQGVSPFLRNEQFF. Written as DNA, the CDR3 is TGTGCCAGCAGCCAAGGGGTGTCTCCTTTCTTGCGGAATGAGCAGTTCTTC.